What follows describes a single T cell receptor beta chain. Its specificity is not known. This sample also contains other DNA sequences that code for the same CDR3. The data were produced by immunoSEQ multiplex PCR, yet TCRdb's version contains in-frame clones alone and is incomplete. Of 85,000 to 130,000 clones in the sample, more than 75% are singletons; the top ten hold less than 2.5%. The data stem from a study of radiotherapy plus CTLA-4 blockade in lung cancer. As for the study in general: Objective responses were recorded in 15% to 20% of patients, with disease control recorded in 25% to 40%.

Whole-study findings and limits: Reportedly, early blood T cell clone dynamics best predicted response, with interferon-beta. Radiotherapy with ipilimumab was followed by blood expansion of tumor-derived clones.

Lung cancer patients with chemo-refractory metastatic non-small-cell disease were given focal radiation plus CTLA-4 blockade with ipilimumab. CDR3 length: 16 residues. After removal of 3 bases from V and 3 bases from J, the junction contained 7 bases not matched to a gene. Looked up from germline, CDR1 is MNHEY and CDR2 is SVGAGI. Sequencing was performed on peripheral blood, taken from a patient treated with radiotherapy plus ipilimumab. The chain combines TRBV6-5 with TRBJ2-1, with 8 bases aligning to TRBD2. The TCR sequence derives from a human donor with non-small cell lung cancer that progressed on radiotherapy plus ipilimumab. Some clones in this sample may be carry-over from other donors' samples. The CDR3 spells CASSYVFTSGYNEQFF. The CDR3 DNA reads TGTGCCAGCAGTTATGTTTTCACTAGCGGCTACAATGAGCAGTTCTTC.